This is a list of T cell receptor beta chains from one sample in a study of post-analysis software for immune sequencing data. TCRdb called the PCR reads again in MiXCR, with one record for every CDR3 protein. The sample has about half a million distinct CDR3 sequences, under 40% seen once. Specimen: blood. The source is a girl under 18 with multiple sclerosis. The CDR3 runs from the conserved cysteine through the conserved F or W. A D gene is named only where the DNA matches it firmly. A row's size may be missing; if present it is once, few, many or a size class.

size	J	D	V	CDR3	DNA
few	TRBJ1-2	TRBD1	TRBV6-1	CASMKSWTGPPYTF	TGTGCCAGCATGAAATCTTGGACAGGGCCCCCCTACACCTTC
.	TRBJ2-2	TRBD2	TRBV7-8	CASTGLAGGPEELFF	TGTGCCAGCACTGGACTAGCGGGGGGGCCGGAGGAGCTGTTTTTT
few	TRBJ2-7	TRBD2	TRBV4-1	CASSRTSGGLYEQYF	TGCGCCAGCAGCCGCACTAGCGGGGGCCTGTACGAGCAGTACTTC
.	TRBJ2-1	TRBD1	TRBV4-3	CASSQDPGQGASLGPYNEQFF	TGCGCCAGCAGCCAAGATCCAGGACAGGGGGCCAGCCTGGGGCCTTACAATGAGCAGTTCTTC
.	TRBJ1-5	TRBD1	TRBV5-6	CASSLGEQGRQPQHF	TGTGCCAGCAGCTTGGGGGAACAGGGGCGGCAGCCCCAGCATTTT
many	TRBJ2-1	.	TRBV29-1	CSVDSDRSSYNEQFF	TGCAGCGTTGATTCTGACAGGAGCTCCTACAATGAGCAGTTCTTC
many	TRBJ2-5	TRBD1	TRBV20-1	CSALQGGETQYF	TGCAGTGCCCTACAGGGGGGAGAGACCCAGTACTTC
.	TRBJ1-1	.	TRBV7-9	CASSLVKGYTEAFF	TGTGCCAGCAGCTTAGTCAAGGGTTACACCGAAGCTTTCTTT
few	TRBJ2-1	.	TRBV4-2	CASQEGFEQFF	TGTGCCAGCCAAGAGGGCTTCGAGCAGTTCTTC
few	TRBJ1-5	.	TRBV18	CASSPDGLGNQPQHF	TGTGCCAGCTCACCGGACGGTTTGGGGAATCAGCCCCAGCATTTT
.	TRBJ2-7	.	TRBV7-2	CASSPPEGMTHEQYF	TGTGCCAGCAGCCCCCCTGAGGGTATGACCCATGAGCAGTACTTC
.	TRBJ1-1	.	TRBV5-1	CASSLGPRRREAFF	TGCGCCAGCAGCTTAGGTCCTCGACGTCGTGAAGCTTTCTTT
.	TRBJ1-1	TRBD1	TRBV10-3	CAIMDRSNTEAFF	TGTGCCATCATGGACAGGTCGAACACTGAAGCTTTCTTT
.	TRBJ1-1	TRBD1	TRBV7-3	CASSPTGTNTEAFF	TGTGCCAGCAGCCCGACAGGGACGAACACTGAAGCTTTCTTT
few	TRBJ2-4	TRBD1	TRBV4-1	CASSQGAATGGRENIQYF	TGCGCCAGCAGCCAGGGAGCCGCCACAGGGGGCAGGGAAAACATTCAGTACTTC
few	TRBJ2-1	TRBD2	TRBV20-1	CSASQRGGYNEQFF	TGCAGTGCTAGTCAGCGGGGAGGGTACAATGAGCAGTTCTTC
.	TRBJ2-3	TRBD2	TRBV6-6	CASTGRGSTSTDTQYF	TGTGCCAGCACGGGGCGGGGGTCTACTAGCACAGATACGCAGTATTTT
.	TRBJ2-5	TRBD2	TRBV27	CASSSRRGGSETQYF	TGTGCCAGCAGTTCCCGCCGGGGGGGCTCAGAGACCCAGTACTTC
.	TRBJ2-1	.	TRBV7-8	CASSPARGEQFF	TGTGCCAGCAGCCCCGCGCGGGGCGAGCAGTTCTTC
few	TRBJ2-1	TRBD2	TRBV7-3	CASSMEAGGWNEQFF	TGTGCCAGCAGCATGGAAGCGGGGGGCTGGAATGAGCAGTTCTTC
.	TRBJ2-3	TRBD2	TRBV12-3/TRBV12-4	CASSHFSGGSRYAQYF	TGTGCCAGCAGTCACTTTAGCGGGGGAAGTAGATATGCACAGTATTTT
few	TRBJ2-1	TRBD2	TRBV11-2	CASSSGLAVNNEQFF	TGTGCCAGCAGCTCGGGACTAGCGGTCAACAATGAGCAGTTCTTC
many	TRBJ2-1	.	TRBV7-3	CASSLTLGVEQFF	TGTGCCAGCAGCTTAACCCTCGGGGTTGAGCAGTTCTTC
.	TRBJ2-5	TRBD1	TRBV7-2	CASSGQGGAKGLQETQYF	TGTGCCAGCAGCGGACAAGGGGGCGCTAAGGGCCTCCAAGAGACCCAGTACTTC
many	TRBJ2-5	.	TRBV7-3	CASSLGQNQETQYF	TGTGCCAGCAGCTTAGGACAGAATCAAGAGACCCAGTACTTC
.	TRBJ2-5	.	TRBV29-1	CSVDSIGPVEETQYF	TGCAGCGTTGATAGTATAGGACCGGTGGAGGAGACCCAGTACTTC
.	TRBJ1-2	.	TRBV10-3	CAISPDIVYGYTF	TGTGCCATCAGCCCGGACATCGTCTATGGCTACACCTTC
few	TRBJ1-5	TRBD1	TRBV18	CASSQGGTRSNQPQHF	TGTGCCAGCTCACAAGGGGGCACTCGCAGCAATCAGCCCCAGCATTTT
.	TRBJ1-6	TRBD1	TRBV20-1	CSAEAGTGGSSPLHF	TGCAGTGCCGAAGCCGGGACAGGGGGTAGTTCACCCCTCCACTTT
.	TRBJ1-5	.	TRBV12-3/TRBV12-4	CASSPWTGNQPQHF	TGTGCCAGCAGTCCATGGACAGGCAATCAGCCCCAGCATTTT
.	TRBJ2-5	TRBD1	TRBV2	CASRATGGARETQYF	TGTGCCAGCAGGGCAACAGGGGGCGCGAGGGAGACCCAGTACTTC